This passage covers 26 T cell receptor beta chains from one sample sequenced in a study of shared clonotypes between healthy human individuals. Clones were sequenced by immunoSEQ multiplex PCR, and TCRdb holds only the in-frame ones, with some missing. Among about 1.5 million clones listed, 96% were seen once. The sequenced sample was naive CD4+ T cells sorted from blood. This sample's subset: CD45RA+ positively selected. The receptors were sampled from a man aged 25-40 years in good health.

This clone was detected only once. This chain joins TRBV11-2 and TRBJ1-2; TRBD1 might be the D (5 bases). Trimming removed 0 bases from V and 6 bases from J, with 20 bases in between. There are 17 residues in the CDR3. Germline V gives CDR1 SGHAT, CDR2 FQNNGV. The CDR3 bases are TGTGCCAGCAGCTTAGATCCGGCGGGGGTAAGGTCGCATGGCTACACCTTC. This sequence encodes CASSLDPAGVRSHGYTF.

The CDR3: CASSPKGRSTGELFF. In nucleotides, the CDR3 is TGTGCCAGCTCCCCGAAGGGGCGCAGCACCGGGGAGCTGTTTTTT. This chain links TRBV18 with TRBJ2-2; weak D call: TRBD1 (5 bases). Germline V gene sequence: CDR1 KGHSH, CDR2 LQKENI. Trimming removed 6 bases at V and 4 bases at J, with 15 bases between. CDR3 length: 15 residues.

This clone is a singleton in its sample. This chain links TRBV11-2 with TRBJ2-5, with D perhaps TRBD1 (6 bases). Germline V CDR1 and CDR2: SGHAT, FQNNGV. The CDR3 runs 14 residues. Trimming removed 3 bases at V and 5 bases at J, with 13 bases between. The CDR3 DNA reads TGTGCCAGCAGCTTGAGGGGGAGTGAGGAGACCCAGTACTTC. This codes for CASSLRGSEETQYF.

CDR3 coding DNA: TGTGCCAGCAGCTTTCTAGGAAGGGGGACCAACTACGAGCAGTACTTC. Translated, it gives CASSFLGRGTNYEQYF. The V call is TRBV7-2, the J call TRBJ2-7, with D possibly TRBD1 on 6 matching bases. V lost 3 bases, J lost 3 bases, and 18 bases lay in between. The CDR3 length is 16 residues. Germline loops: CDR1 SGHTA, CDR2 FQGNSA.

Here the CDR3 DNA reads TGTGCCAGCAGCCCAGGACGGGTTACGGAAAAACTGTTTTTT. It codes for CASSPGRVTEKLFF. The chain joins TRBV9 to TRBJ1-4; D gene ambiguous. V lost 4 bases to trimming and J lost 8 bases, with 15 bases between them. The germline V gene has CDR1 SGDLS and CDR2 YYNGEE. The CDR3 spans 14 residues.

Here the CDR3 reads CASSLMGGFGNTEAFF. As DNA, the CDR3 is TGTGCCAGCAGCTTAATGGGAGGGTTTGGGAACACTGAAGCTTTCTTT. This chain links TRBV7-3 with TRBJ1-1; D not certain. This CDR3 has 16 residues. Trimming removed 1 base from V and 1 base from J, with 13 bases in between. The germline CDR1 and CDR2 sequences are SGHTA and FQGTGA.

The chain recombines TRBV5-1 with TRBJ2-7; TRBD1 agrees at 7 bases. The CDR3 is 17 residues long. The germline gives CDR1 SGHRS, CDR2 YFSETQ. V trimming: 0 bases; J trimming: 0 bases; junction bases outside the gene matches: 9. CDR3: CASSLGQGISFSYEQYF. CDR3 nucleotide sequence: TGCGCCAGCAGCTTGGGACAGGGTATTTCATTCTCCTACGAGCAGTACTTC. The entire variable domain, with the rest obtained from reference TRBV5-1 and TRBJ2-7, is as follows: KAGVTQTPRYLIKTRGQQVTLSCSPISGHRSVSWYQQTPGQGLQFLFEYFSETQRNKGNFPGRFSGRQFSNSRSEMNVSTLELGDSALYLCASSLGQGISFSYEQYFGPGTRLTVT.

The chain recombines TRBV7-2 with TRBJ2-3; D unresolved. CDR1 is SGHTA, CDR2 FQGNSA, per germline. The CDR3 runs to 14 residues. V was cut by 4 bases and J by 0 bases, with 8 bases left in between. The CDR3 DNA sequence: TGTGCCAGCAGCTACTTCCTAAGCACAGATACGCAGTATTTT. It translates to CASSYFLSTDTQYF.

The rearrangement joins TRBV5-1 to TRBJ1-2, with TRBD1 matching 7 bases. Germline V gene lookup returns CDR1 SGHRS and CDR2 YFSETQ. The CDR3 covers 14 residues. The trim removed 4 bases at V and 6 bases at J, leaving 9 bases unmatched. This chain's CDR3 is CASSPEGAPDGYTF. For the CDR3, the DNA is TGCGCCAGCAGCCCGGAGGGGGCACCGGATGGCTACACCTTC.

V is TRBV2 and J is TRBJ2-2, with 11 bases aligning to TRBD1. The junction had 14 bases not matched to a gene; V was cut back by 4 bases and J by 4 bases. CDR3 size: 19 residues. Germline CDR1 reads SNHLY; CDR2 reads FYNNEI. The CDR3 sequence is CASSVPPGQGARVTGELFF. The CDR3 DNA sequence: TGTGCCAGCAGTGTTCCCCCCGGACAGGGGGCCAGGGTCACCGGGGAGCTGTTTTTT. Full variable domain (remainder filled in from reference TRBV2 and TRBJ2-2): EPEVTQTPSHQVTQMGQEVILRCVPISNHLYFYWYRQILGQKVEFLVSFYNNEISEKSEIFDDQFSVERPDGSNFTLKIRSTKLEDSAMYFCASSVPPGQGARVTGELFFGEGSRLTVL.

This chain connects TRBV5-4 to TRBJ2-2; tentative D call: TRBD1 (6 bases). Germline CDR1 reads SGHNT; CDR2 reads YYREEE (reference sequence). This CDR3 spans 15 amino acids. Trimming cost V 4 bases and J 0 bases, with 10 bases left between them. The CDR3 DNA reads TGTGCCAGCAGCGCACAGGGCTCGAACACCGGGGAGCTGTTTTTT. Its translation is CASSAQGSNTGELFF.

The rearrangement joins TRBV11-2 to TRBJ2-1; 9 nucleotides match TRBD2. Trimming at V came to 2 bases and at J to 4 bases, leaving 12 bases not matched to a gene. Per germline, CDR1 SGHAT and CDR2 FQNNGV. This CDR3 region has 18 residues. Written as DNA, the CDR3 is TGTGCCAGCAGCTTACGGGAGGTTAGCGGGAGTAAATACAATGAGCAGTTCTTC. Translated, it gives CASSLREVSGSKYNEQFF.

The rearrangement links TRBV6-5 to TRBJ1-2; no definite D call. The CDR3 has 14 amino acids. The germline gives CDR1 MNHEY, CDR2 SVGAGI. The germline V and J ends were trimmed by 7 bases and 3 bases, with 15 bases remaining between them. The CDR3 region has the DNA TGTGCCAGCAACCCCCTCCGACGGGACTATGGCTACACCTTC. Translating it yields CASNPLRRDYGYTF.

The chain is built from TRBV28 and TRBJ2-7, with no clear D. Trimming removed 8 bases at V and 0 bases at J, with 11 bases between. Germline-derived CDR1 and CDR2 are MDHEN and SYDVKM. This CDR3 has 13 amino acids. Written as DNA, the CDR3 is TGTGCCAGCCGTTGGGCGGACTCCTACGAGCAGTACTTC. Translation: CASRWADSYEQYF.

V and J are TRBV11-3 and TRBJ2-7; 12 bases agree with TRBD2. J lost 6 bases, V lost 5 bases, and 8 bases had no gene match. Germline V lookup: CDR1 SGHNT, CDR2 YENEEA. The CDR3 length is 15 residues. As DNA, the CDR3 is TGTGCCAGCAGCCCGAGACTAGCGGGAGACGGCGAGCAGTACTTC. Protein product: CASSPRLAGDGEQYF. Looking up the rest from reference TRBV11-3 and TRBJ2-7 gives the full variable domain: EAGVVQSPRYKIIEKKQPVAFWCNPISGHNTLYWYLQNLGQGPELLIRYENEEAVDDSQLPKDRFSAERLKGVDSTLKIQPAELGDSAVYLCASSPRLAGDGEQYFGPGTRLTVT.

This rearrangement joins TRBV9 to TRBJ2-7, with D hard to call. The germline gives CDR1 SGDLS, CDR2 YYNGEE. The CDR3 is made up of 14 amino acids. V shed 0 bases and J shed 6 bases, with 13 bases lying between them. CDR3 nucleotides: TGTGCCAGCAGCGTAGGAGTACTGGCAGCCGAGCAGTACTTC. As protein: CASSVGVLAAEQYF. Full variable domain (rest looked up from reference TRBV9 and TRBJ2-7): DSGVTQTPKHLITATGQRVTLRCSPRSGDLSVYWYQQSLDQGLQFLIQYYNGEERAKGNILERFSAQQFPDLHSELNLSSLELGDSALYFCASSVGVLAAEQYFGPGTRLTVT.

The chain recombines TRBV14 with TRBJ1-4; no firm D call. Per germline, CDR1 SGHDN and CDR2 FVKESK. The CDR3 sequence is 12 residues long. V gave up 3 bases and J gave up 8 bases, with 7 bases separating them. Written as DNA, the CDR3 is TGTGCCAGCAGCCACGTACGGGAAAAACTGTTTTTT. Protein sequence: CASSHVREKLFF.

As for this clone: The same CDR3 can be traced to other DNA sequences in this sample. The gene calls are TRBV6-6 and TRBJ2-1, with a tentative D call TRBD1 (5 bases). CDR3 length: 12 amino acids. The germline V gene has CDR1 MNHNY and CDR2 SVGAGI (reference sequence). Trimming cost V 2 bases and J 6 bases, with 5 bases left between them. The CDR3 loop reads CASSYRGNEQFF. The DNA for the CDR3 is TGTGCCAGCAGTTACAGGGGCAATGAGCAGTTCTTC.

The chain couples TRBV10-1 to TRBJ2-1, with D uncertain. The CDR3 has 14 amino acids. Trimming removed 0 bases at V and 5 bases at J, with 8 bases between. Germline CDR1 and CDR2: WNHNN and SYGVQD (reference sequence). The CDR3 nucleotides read TGCGCCAGCAGTGAGTCGGTTTCTGACAATGAGCAGTTCTTC. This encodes CASSESVSDNEQFF.

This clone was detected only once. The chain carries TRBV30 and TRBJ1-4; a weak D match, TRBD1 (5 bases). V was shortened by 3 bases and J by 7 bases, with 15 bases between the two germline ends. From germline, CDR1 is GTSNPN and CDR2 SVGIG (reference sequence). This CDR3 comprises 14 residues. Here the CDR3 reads CAWSRGGDIEKLFF. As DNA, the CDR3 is TGTGCCTGGAGCCGAGGAGGGGATATTGAAAAACTGTTTTTT.

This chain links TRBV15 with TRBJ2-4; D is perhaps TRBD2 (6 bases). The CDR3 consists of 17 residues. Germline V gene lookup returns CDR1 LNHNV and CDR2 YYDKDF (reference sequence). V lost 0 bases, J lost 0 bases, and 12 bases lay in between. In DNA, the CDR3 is TGTGCCACCAGCAGAGATCTGGACTATTCAGCCAAAAACATTCAGTACTTC. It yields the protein CATSRDLDYSAKNIQYF.

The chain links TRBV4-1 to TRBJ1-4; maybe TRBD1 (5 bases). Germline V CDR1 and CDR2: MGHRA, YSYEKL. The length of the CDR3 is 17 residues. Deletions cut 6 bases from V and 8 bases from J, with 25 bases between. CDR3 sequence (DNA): TGCGCCAGCAGTCAACGAGAAACTGGGGGAGTTGCCGAAAAACTGTTTTTT. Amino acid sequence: CASSQRETGGVAEKLFF.

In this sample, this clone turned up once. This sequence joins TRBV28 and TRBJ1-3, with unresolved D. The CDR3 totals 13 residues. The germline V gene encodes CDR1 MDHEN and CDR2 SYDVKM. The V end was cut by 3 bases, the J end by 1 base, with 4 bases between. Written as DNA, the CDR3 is TGTGCCAGCAGTTTCTGGTCTGGAAACACCATATATTTT. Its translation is CASSFWSGNTIYF.

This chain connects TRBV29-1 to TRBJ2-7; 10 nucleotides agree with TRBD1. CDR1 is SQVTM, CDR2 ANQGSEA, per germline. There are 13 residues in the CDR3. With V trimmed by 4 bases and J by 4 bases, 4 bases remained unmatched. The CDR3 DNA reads TGCAGCGTTGTGTGGACAGGGGGATACGAGCAGTACTTC. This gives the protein CSVVWTGGYEQYF.

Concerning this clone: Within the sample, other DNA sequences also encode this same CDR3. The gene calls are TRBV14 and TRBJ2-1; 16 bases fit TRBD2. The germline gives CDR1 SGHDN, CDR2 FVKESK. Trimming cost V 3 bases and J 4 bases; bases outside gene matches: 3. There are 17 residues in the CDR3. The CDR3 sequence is CASSQGLAGGPYNEQFF. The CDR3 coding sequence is TGTGCCAGCAGCCAGGGACTAGCGGGAGGGCCTTACAATGAGCAGTTCTTC.

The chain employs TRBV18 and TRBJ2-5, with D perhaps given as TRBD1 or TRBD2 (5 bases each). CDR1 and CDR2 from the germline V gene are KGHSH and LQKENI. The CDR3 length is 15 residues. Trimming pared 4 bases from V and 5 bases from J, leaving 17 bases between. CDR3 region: CASSRGWGADETQYF. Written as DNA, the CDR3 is TGTGCCAGCTCACGAGGGTGGGGCGCGGATGAGACCCAGTACTTC.